One T cell receptor (beta chain) is described in this entry. This sample is drawn from a study of blood T cell repertoires in COVID-19. As originally analysed: Amplification of reference gene primers provided the estimated nucleated cell counts. Repertoires were generated with immunoSEQ multiplex PCR, while TCRdb's copy carries only in-frame clones and drops some. Clone size and the V and J calls come from that table; the DNA yielded D and trimming. Here the sample spans roughly 120,000 clones, approximately 87% being singletons. The germline V gene has CDR1 SGHRS and CDR2 YFSETQ. With 3 bases removed from V and 7 bases from J, the gap between germline ends came to 14 bases. The CDR3 has 13 amino acids.

This TCR came from a man aged 65 to 85 who had recovered from COVID-19. What was sequenced was peripheral blood. The J gene is TRBJ2-7, the V gene TRBV5-1, with D maybe TRBD2 (5 bases). CDR3 amino acids: CASSWSTGGEQYF. CDR3 DNA sequence: TGCGCCAGCAGCTGGAGTACGGGCGGGGAGCAGTACTTC.